This T cell receptor (beta chain) was captured by sequencing in a study of T cell responses to AZD1222 COVID-19 vaccine. Notes on the study in general: After the peak T cell response, and only then, were repertoires sampled. The breadth and depth of Spike-specific TCRs increased once two AZD1222 doses had been given.

With respect to this clone: Its antigen is not known.

Produced via immunoSEQ multiplex PCR; TCRdb's table is partial and in-frame only. In the table there are some 130,000 clones, nearly 90% of which are singletons. CDR3 length: 15 amino acids. Trimming removed 5 bases at V and 3 bases at J, with 13 bases between. Looked up from germline, CDR1 is LNHDA and CDR2 is SQIVND (reference sequence). The material sequenced was peripheral blood, taken 28 days after the second AZD1222 dose. The receptor comes from an adult who received the AZD1222 COVID-19 vaccine. The gene calls are TRBV19 and TRBJ1-4; a weak D match, TRBD1 (5 bases). The CDR3 loop reads CASSPRDRSNEKLFF. CDR3 nucleotide sequence: TGTGCCAGTAGTCCCAGGGACCGATCTAATGAAAAACTGTTTTTT.